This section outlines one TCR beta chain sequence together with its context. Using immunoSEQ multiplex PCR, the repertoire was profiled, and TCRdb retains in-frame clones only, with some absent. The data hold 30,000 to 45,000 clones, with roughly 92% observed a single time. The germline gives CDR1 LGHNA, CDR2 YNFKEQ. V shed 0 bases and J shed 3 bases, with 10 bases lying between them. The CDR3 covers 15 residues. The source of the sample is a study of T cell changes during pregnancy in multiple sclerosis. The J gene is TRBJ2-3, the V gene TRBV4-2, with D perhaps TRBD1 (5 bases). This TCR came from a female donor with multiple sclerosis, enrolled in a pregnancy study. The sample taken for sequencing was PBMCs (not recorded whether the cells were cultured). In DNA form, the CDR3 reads TGTGCCAGCAGCCAAGATGGGGCCCGGACAGATACGCAGTATTTT. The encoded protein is CASSQDGARTDTQYF.